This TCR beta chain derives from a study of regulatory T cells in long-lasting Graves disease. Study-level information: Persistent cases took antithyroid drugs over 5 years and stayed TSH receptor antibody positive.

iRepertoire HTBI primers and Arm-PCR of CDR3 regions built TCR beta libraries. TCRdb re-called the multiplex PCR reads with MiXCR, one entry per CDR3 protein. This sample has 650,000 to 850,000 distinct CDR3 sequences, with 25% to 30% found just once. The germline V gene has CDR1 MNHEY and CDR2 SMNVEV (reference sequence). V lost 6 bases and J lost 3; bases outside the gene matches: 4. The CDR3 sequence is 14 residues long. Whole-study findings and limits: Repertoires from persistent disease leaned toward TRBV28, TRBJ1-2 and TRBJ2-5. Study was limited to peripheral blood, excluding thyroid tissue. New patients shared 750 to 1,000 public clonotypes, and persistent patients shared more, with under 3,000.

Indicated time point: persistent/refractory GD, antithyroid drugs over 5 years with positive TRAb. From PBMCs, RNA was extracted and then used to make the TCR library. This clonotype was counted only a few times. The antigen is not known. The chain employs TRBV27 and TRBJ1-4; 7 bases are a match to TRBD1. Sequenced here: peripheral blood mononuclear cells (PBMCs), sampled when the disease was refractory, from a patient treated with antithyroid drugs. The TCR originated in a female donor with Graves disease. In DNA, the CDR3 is TGTGCCAGCAGGACAGGGCTCCCTAATGAAAAACTGTTTTTT. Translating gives CASRTGLPNEKLFF.